This TCR beta chain was recovered during a study of cytomegalovirus exposure and HLA in healthy donors. On the study more broadly: Of all 400 or so donors who were genotyped, 70% to 85% belonged to the Caucasian-associated ancestry cluster.

This CDR3 comprises 18 residues. The junction had 11 bases not matched to a gene; V was cut back by 0 bases and J by 0 bases. CDR1 and CDR2 (germline): MNHEY, SMNVEV (reference sequence). The study ran its PCR with 60 Vbeta and 13 Jbeta primers. The method was immunoSEQ multiplex PCR; TCRdb's version includes in-frame clones alone and lacks a portion of them. Among roughly 110,000 clones, around three quarters were seen once, and the ten largest hold 5% to 7%. Study-level findings and limits: Per a later analysis, HLA-associated TCR beta chains showed more clonal expansion than other, equally common TCR beta chains. Most subjects had HLA-A and HLA-B alleles reportedly predicted accurately by TCR beta sequences. About 90% or about 30% of the time was how often most TCR beta V segments were productive, according to an earlier analysis.

To note about this clone: Antigen specificity is unknown.

The sample comprised PBMCs. The V call is TRBV27, the J call TRBJ2-7, with 7 bases aligning to TRBD2. The receptor was derived from a woman in her 50s in good health and CMV-seropositive. The CDR3 is CASSLSEGPRGTSYEQYF. The CDR3 DNA reads TGTGCCAGCAGTTTATCGGAGGGGCCGCGGGGGACCTCCTACGAGCAGTACTTC.